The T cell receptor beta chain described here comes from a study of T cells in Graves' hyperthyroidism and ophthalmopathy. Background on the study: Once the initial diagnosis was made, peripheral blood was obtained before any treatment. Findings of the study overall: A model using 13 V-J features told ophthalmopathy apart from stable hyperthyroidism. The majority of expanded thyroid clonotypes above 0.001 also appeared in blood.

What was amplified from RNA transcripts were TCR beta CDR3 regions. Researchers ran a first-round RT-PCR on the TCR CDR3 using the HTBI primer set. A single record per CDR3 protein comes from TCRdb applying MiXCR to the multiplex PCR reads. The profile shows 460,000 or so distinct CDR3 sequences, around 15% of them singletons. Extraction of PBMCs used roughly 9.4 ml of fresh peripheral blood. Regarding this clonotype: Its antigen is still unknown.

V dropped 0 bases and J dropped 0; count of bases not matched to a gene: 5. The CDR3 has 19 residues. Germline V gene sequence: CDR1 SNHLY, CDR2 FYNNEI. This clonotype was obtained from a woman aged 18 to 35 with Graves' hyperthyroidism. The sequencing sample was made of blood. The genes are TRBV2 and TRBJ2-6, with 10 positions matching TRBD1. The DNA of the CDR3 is TGTGCCAGCAGTGAAGCCGAGGACAGGGGGGCCTCTGGGGCCAACGTCCTGACTTTC. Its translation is CASSEAEDRGASGANVLTF.